One and the same sample provided the 18 T cell receptor beta chains below, sequenced in a study of blood T cell repertoires in COVID-19. Only in-frame clones appear in the TCRdb table, and some are missing; sequencing was by immunoSEQ multiplex PCR. The table includes about 190,000 clones, around 90% detected once. Sample: peripheral blood. The receptors shown here come from a man aged 40-49 years with acute or convalescent COVID-19.

V is TRBV4-1 and J is TRBJ1-3; TRBD1 is a possible D gene (6 bases). V lost 0 bases, J lost 4 bases, and 16 bases lay in between. The CDR3 length is 17 residues. Germline CDR1 MGHRA, CDR2 YSYEKL. DNA for the CDR3: TGCGCCAGCAGCCAAGATCGAGACAGGACTTCCGGAAACACCATATATTTT. Its protein is CASSQDRDRTSGNTIYF.

The chain employs TRBV7-9 and TRBJ2-7; 7 bases agree with TRBD1. CDR1 is SEHNR, CDR2 FQNEAQ, per germline (reference sequence). This CDR3 has 14 amino acids. The V gene end was trimmed by 5 bases and the J gene end by 6 bases; junction bases not matched to a gene: 10. The CDR3 loop reads CASSTSMTGPEQYF. For the CDR3, the DNA is TGTGCCAGCAGCACGAGCATGACAGGGCCCGAGCAGTACTTC.

This clone was found once. The CDR3, as DNA: TGCGCCAGCAGCCCCCTCGGGGTTACTAATGAAAAACTGTTTTTT. Translating it yields CASSPLGVTNEKLFF. This chain links TRBV4-1 with TRBJ1-4, with D unresolved. The CDR3 is 15 residues long. Germline values: CDR1 MGHRA, CDR2 YSYEKL. V was cut by 4 bases and J by 2 bases, with 11 bases left in between.

The chain has TRBV5-1 and TRBJ2-3; D may be TRBD2 (6 bases). CDR3 length: 14 residues. Trimming shortened V by 2 bases and J by 4 bases, and 11 bases separated the two germline ends. Germline-derived CDR1 and CDR2 are SGHRS and YFSETQ. The CDR3 loop is CASSLGDSSDTQYF. In DNA form, the CDR3 reads TGCGCCAGCAGCTTAGGGGACTCCTCAGATACGCAGTATTTT.

The chain uses TRBV30 and TRBJ1-3, with 7 positions matching TRBD1. J lost 0 bases, V lost 5 bases, and 7 bases had no gene match. This CDR3 spans 15 amino acids. The germline V gene encodes CDR1 GTSNPN and CDR2 SVGIG (reference sequence). The chain's CDR3 is CAWAGQLLSGNTIYF. In DNA, the CDR3 is TGTGCCTGGGCGGGACAGCTCCTCTCTGGAAACACCATATATTTT. The full variable domain, in which reference TRBV30 and TRBJ1-3 provide the parts outside the CDR3, is SQTIHQWPATLVQPVGSPLSLECTVEGTSNPNLYWYRQAAGRGLQLLFYSVGIGQISSEVPQNLSASRPQDRQFILSSKKLLLSDSGFYLCAWAGQLLSGNTIYFGEGSWLTVV.

The CDR3: CASITDRGYPTPLHF. CDR3 nucleotides: TGTGCCAGCATTACGGACAGGGGCTATCCCACACCCCTCCACTTT. V and J are TRBV2 and TRBJ1-6; 9 bases are a match to TRBD1. This CDR3 comprises 15 residues. CDR1 is SNHLY and CDR2 is FYNNEI in the germline V gene. The trim removed 7 bases at V and 11 bases at J, leaving 12 bases unmatched.

This chain links TRBV5-1 with TRBJ1-6, with a tentative D call TRBD1 (5 bases). The CDR3 spans 18 residues. The germline V gene has CDR1 SGHRS and CDR2 YFSETQ. V dropped 1 base and J dropped 6 bases, with 20 bases sitting between them. Here the CDR3 DNA reads TGCGCCAGCAGCTTGTTGACTTTCAGGGCAGGGATTAATTCACCCCTCCACTTT. It is translated as CASSLLTFRAGINSPLHF.

The chain employs TRBV10-3 and TRBJ1-5, with a possible D match to TRBD1 (5 bases). Germline V gene data show CDR1 as ENHRY and CDR2 as SYGVKD. Trimming removed 10 bases at V and 3 bases at J, with 10 bases between. CDR3 length equals 12 residues. The CDR3 DNA sequence: TGTGCCACCGCAGGGCCCAATCAGCCCCAGCATTTT. Encoded protein: CATAGPNQPQHF.

This rearrangement joins TRBV2 to TRBJ1-1; maybe TRBD1 (6 bases). Per the germline V gene, CDR1 is SNHLY and CDR2 is FYNNEI. V lost 3 bases and J lost 5, with 16 bases in between. The length of the CDR3 is 15 residues. The CDR3 region is CASSDSPRQATEAFF. In DNA form, the CDR3 reads TGTGCCAGCAGTGACTCCCCGAGACAGGCGACTGAAGCTTTCTTT.

The rearrangement links TRBV9 to TRBJ2-3; 8 positions match TRBD2. Looked up from germline, CDR1 is SGDLS and CDR2 is YYNGEE. V shed 3 bases, J shed 2 bases, and the junction held 8 bases outside the gene matches. The CDR3 is 16 amino acids. For the CDR3, the DNA is TGTGCCAGCAGCGCAAGGGATAGCGGGACCACAGATACGCAGTATTTT. This sequence encodes CASSARDSGTTDTQYF.

This chain connects TRBV5-4 to TRBJ1-1; D gene ambiguous. Germline V lookup: CDR1 SGHNT, CDR2 YYREEE (reference sequence). Trimming left V 4 bases short and J 3 bases short, with 10 bases between. The length of the CDR3 is 13 residues. The DNA for the CDR3 is TGTGCCAGCAGCCCTAAAATGGACACTGAAGCTTTCTTT. It specifies CASSPKMDTEAFF.

The rearrangement joins TRBV4-2 to TRBJ1-1; TRBD1 matches at 7 bases. With V trimmed by 4 bases and J by 0 bases, 5 bases remained unmatched. The CDR3 extends over 15 amino acids. The germline CDR1 and CDR2 sequences are LGHNA and YNFKEQ. DNA for the CDR3: TGTGCCAGCAGCCCAGGGGGACAGATGAACACTGAAGCTTTCTTT. This gives the protein CASSPGGQMNTEAFF.

This sequence joins TRBV6-6 and TRBJ1-4; D may be TRBD1 (6 bases). Germline values: CDR1 MNHNY, CDR2 SVGAGI (reference sequence). This CDR3 spans 16 amino acids. The V and J ends lost 5 bases and 0 bases respectively, with 13 bases between them. DNA of the CDR3: TGTGCCAGCAGTCCCCTGGACAGACCAACTAATGAAAAACTGTTTTTT. Encoded protein: CASSPLDRPTNEKLFF.

This chain connects TRBV28 to TRBJ1-6, with no clear D. V was shortened by 6 bases and J by 0 bases, with 12 bases between the two germline ends. CDR3 length equals 16 residues. Per the germline V gene, CDR1 is MDHEN and CDR2 is SYDVKM. The CDR3, as DNA: TGTGCCAGCAGGCGTCAGAGGAGCTCCTATAATTCACCCCTCCACTTT. Translated: CASRRQRSSYNSPLHF.

This chain uses TRBV6-5 with TRBJ2-5; no firm D call. There are 13 residues in the CDR3. V was cut by 2 bases and J by 4 bases, with 8 bases left in between. In germline, CDR1 is MNHEY, CDR2 SVGAGI. As DNA, the CDR3 is TGTGCCAGCAGTTACCCCCCCCGAGAGACCCAGTACTTC. Encoded protein: CASSYPPRETQYF.

The chain carries TRBV27 and TRBJ1-1; no firm D call. Trimming left V 0 bases short and J 3 bases short, with 11 bases between. Germline V gene sequence: CDR1 MNHEY, CDR2 SMNVEV (reference sequence). This CDR3 has 15 amino acids. This CDR3 reads CASSLSYNGDTEAFF. CDR3 nucleotides: TGTGCCAGCAGTTTATCGTACAACGGGGACACTGAAGCTTTCTTT.

This clone appeared a single time. The rearrangement links TRBV6-5 to TRBJ1-1; 7 bases align to TRBD1. Germline V lookup: CDR1 MNHEY, CDR2 SVGAGI. V shed 7 bases and J 6 bases; nucleotides not matched to a gene: 11. The CDR3 loop spans 14 amino acids. CDR3 loop: CASTRDSGVAEAFF. The DNA for the CDR3 is TGTGCCAGCACCAGGGACAGCGGTGTGGCTGAAGCTTTCTTT.

This rearrangement joins TRBV28 to TRBJ2-7; 8 bases match TRBD1. Looked up from germline, CDR1 is MDHEN and CDR2 is SYDVKM. The V segment lost 5 bases and the J segment 9 bases; nucleotides outside the gene matches: 12. This CDR3 has 14 residues. The CDR3, as DNA: TGTGCCAGCAGTCTTGGACAGGGTGGAGCAACGCAGTACTTC. It encodes CASSLGQGGATQYF. The full variable domain, rest sourced from reference TRBV28 and TRBJ2-7, is DVKVTQSSRYLVKRTGEKVFLECVQDMDHENMFWYRQDPGLGLRLIYFSYDVKMKEKGDIPEGYSVSREKKERFSLILESASTNQTSMYLCASSLGQGGATQYFGPGTRLTVT.